This T cell receptor beta chain was obtained from a study of TIL therapy for anti-PD-1-resistant metastatic lung cancer. Study-level information: Several tumors were EGFR-mutant and two were ALK-rearranged.

The CDR3 is made up of 15 amino acids. Germline V gives CDR1 SGDLS, CDR2 YYNGEE. Trimming took off 0 bases at V and 5 bases at J, with 15 bases between the two ends. Time point defined: pre-treatment sample, taken before nivolumab and TIL therapy. Tumor tissue came from excised metastases, mostly pleural nodules or supraclavicular lymph nodes. The libraries were made with immunoSEQ v3. The assay was immunoSEQ multiplex PCR, and TCRdb's table has in-frame clones only and misses some. The sample consists of 95,000 or so clones, approximately 65% of them appearing once. This rearrangement joins TRBV9 to TRBJ2-7; D might be TRBD2 (7 bases). The sample was tumor tissue, taken at baseline. The receptor's source is a person between 30 and 79 years old with non-small cell lung cancer. DNA of the CDR3: TGTGCCAGCAGCGTAGCAGGTGGGGGGGCCCACGAGCAGTACTTC. Translation gives CASSVAGGGAHEQYF.